A selection of T cell receptor beta chains follows, all from one sample in a study of breast tumors, draining lymph nodes, adjacent tissues. TCRdb passed the multiplex PCR reads through MiXCR, listing each CDR3 protein once. The sample yields about 21,000 distinct CDR3 sequences, approximately 40% seen once. Material: breast tumor tissue. Receptors originate from a female donor with breast cancer. Some clones in this sample may be carry-over from other donors' samples. Each CDR3 is given with its conserved first and last residue. The D gene is left open where the match is weak. Expanded clones get a size class; other rows say once, few or many, or leave the size out.

V	J	D	size	DNA	CDR3
TRBV10-1	TRBJ1-3	-	-	TGCGCCAGCAGTGCGGGAGTAACTGGAAACACCATATATTTT	CASSAGVTGNTIYF
TRBV19	TRBJ2-7	-	-	TGTGCCAGTAGAATTGCAGGGTACGGTGACTACGAGCAGTACTTC	CASRIAGYGDYEQYF
TRBV10-3	TRBJ2-3	TRBD2	many	TGTGCCATCAGTGAGGGACTAGCACCCACAGATACGCAGTATTTT	CAISEGLAPTDTQYF
TRBV6-5	TRBJ2-6	-	few	TGTGCCAGCAGTCACGGCAGGGACACTGGGGCCAACGTCCTGACTTTC	CASSHGRDTGANVLTF
TRBV7-2	TRBJ2-7	TRBD1	medium-sized	TGTGCCAGCAGCGTCGGACAGGGGTTGACCTACGAGCAGTACTTC	CASSVGQGLTYEQYF
TRBV11-2	TRBJ2-5	TRBD2	-	TGTGCCAGCAGCTGGTTAGCGGGGCGGGAGACCCAGTACTTC	CASSWLAGRETQYF
TRBV2	TRBJ2-1	TRBD1	many	TGTGCCAGCAGTGTAGGACGGGGACAGGGTCCCAATGAGCAGTTCTTC	CASSVGRGQGPNEQFF
TRBV5-5	TRBJ2-7	TRBD1	-	TGTGCCAGCAGAGGACAGGGCTCCTACGAGCAGTACTTC	CASRGQGSYEQYF
TRBV7-8	TRBJ1-2	-	-	TGTGCCAGCAGCTTAGCCCCAGGGGCGGGCTATGGCTACACCTTC	CASSLAPGAGYGYTF
TRBV14	TRBJ2-7	-	-	TGTGCCAGCAGCCGGGAGTACTACGAGCAGTACTTC	CASSREYYEQYF
TRBV5-1	TRBJ2-3	TRBD2	-	TGCGCCAGCAGCTTTACCTCCCGGGGGGTCACAGATACGCAGTATTTT	CASSFTSRGVTDTQYF
TRBV20-1	TRBJ2-7	TRBD2	many	TGCAGTGCTAGAGTGCTAGCGGGAACCGAGCAGTACTTC	CSARVLAGTEQYF
TRBV24-1	TRBJ1-2	-	-	TGTGCCACCAGTGATGCCAGGGAACATAACTATGGCTACACCTTC	CATSDAREHNYGYTF
TRBV30	TRBJ2-5	TRBD2	medium-sized	TGTGCCTGGATACGGGAGGGACCTCGTGAGACCCAGTACTTC	CAWIREGPRETQYF
TRBV6-1	TRBJ1-5	-	-	TGTGCCAGCAGCCCTCGACCGGGGCAGCCCCAGCATTTT	CASSPRPGQPQHF
TRBV29-1	TRBJ2-7	-	many	TGCAGCGTTCTCGCCGGGACACCTACCTACGAGCAGTACTTC	CSVLAGTPTYEQYF
TRBV29-1	TRBJ2-7	TRBD1	-	TGCAGCGTTGGGAATGAAGGGGGCCTAGGCGAGCAGTACTTC	CSVGNEGGLGEQYF
TRBV10-2	TRBJ2-2	-	many	TGCGCCAGCAGTGGAGGTCCTCGCGCCGGGGAGCTGTTTTTT	CASSGGPRAGELFF
TRBV4-1	TRBJ1-6	-	-	TGCGCCAGCAGCCAAGATTTTTCACCCCTCCACTTT	CASSQDFSPLHF
TRBV20-1	TRBJ2-2	TRBD2	-	TGCAGTGCTAGATACCGACTAGCGACCACCGGGGAGCTGTTTTTT	CSARYRLATTGELFF
TRBV19	TRBJ1-4	-	many	TGTGCCAGTAGTCCTCGAACCGGGACGAGAAATGAAAAACTGTTTTTT	CASSPRTGTRNEKLFF
TRBV20-1	TRBJ1-2	-	many	TGCAGTGCTAGTCCTAACCACTATGGCTCCACCTTC	CSASPNHYGSTF
TRBV20-1	TRBJ1-5	TRBD1	once	TGCAGTGCTTCTGACCCCCGGGACAGGGGTGGGAATCAGCCCCAGCATTTT	CSASDPRDRGGNQPQHF
TRBV2	TRBJ2-5	TRBD2	-	TGTGCCAGCAGTGAAGCGATTGGGACTAGCGGGCAAGAGACCCAGTACTTC	CASSEAIGTSGQETQYF
TRBV2	TRBJ2-7	-	many	TGTGCCAGCAGGCCCCCCCTACTATACGAGCAGTACTTC	CASRPPLLYEQYF